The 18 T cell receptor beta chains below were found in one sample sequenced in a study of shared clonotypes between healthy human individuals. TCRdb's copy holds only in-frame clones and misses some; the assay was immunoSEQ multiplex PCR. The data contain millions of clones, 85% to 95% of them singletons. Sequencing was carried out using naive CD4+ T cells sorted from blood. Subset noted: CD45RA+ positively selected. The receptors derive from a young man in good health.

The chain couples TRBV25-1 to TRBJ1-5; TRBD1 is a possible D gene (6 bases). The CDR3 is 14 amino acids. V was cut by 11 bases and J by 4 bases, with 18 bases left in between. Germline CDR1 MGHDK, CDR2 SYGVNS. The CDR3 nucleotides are TGTGCCTGCGTCGACAGGAGATTTAATCAGCCCCAGCATTTT. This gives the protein CACVDRRFNQPQHF.

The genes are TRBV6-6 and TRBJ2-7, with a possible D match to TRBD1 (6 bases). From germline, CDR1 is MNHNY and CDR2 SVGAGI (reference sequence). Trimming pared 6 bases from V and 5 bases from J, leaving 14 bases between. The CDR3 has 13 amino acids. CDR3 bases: TGTGCCAGCAGGCATACGGACAGAAACGAGCAGTACTTC. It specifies CASRHTDRNEQYF.

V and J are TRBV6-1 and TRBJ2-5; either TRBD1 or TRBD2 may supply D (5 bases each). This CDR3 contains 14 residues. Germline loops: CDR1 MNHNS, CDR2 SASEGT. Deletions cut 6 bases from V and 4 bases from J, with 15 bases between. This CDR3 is CASSPGPRGETQYF. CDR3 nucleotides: TGTGCCAGCAGCCCGGGGCCTCGGGGAGAGACCCAGTACTTC.

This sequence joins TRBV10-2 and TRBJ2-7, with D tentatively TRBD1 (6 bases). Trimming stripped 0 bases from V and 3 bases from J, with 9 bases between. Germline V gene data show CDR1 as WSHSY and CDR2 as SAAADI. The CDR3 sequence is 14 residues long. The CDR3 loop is CASSESWGLYEQYF. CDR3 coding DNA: TGCGCCAGCAGTGAGTCTTGGGGGCTCTACGAGCAGTACTTC.

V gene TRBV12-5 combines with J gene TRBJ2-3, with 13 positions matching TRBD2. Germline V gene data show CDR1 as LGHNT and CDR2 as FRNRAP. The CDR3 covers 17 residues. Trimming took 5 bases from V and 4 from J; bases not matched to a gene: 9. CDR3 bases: TGTGCTAGTGGTCAACGGACTAGCGGGAGTCTGGCAGATACGCAGTATTTT. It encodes CASGQRTSGSLADTQYF.

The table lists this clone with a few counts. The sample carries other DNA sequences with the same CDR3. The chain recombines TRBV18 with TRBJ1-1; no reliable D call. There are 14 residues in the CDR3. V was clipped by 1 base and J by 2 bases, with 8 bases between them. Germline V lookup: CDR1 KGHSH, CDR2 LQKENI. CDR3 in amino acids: CASSPLAVNTEAFF. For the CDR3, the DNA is TGTGCCAGCTCACCACTTGCAGTCAACACTGAAGCTTTCTTT.

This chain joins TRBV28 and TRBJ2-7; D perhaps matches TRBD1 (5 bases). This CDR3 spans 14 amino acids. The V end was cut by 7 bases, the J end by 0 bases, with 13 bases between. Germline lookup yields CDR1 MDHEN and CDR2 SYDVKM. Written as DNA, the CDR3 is TGTGCCAGCACAAGGGGCACCAGCTCCTACGAGCAGTACTTC. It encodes CASTRGTSSYEQYF.

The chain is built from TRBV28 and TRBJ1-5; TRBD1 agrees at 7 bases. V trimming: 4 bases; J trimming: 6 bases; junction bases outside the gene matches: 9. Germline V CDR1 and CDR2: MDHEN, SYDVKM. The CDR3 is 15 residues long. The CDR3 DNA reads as TGTGCCAGCAGTTCCCCGAGGGGGCCGGGTCAGCCCCAGCATTTT. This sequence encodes CASSSPRGPGQPQHF.

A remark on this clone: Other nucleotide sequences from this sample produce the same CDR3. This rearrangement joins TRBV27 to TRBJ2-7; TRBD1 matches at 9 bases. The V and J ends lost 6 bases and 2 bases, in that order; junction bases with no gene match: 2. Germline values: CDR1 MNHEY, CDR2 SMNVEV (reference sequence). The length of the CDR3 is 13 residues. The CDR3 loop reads CASSRTGAYEQYF. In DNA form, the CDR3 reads TGTGCCAGCAGCCGGACAGGGGCCTACGAGCAGTACTTC.

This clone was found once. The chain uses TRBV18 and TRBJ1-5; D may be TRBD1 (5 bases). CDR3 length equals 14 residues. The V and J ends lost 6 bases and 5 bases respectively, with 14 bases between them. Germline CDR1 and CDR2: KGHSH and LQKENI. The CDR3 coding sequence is TGTGCCAGCTCGCCTACAGGTAACGATCAGCCCCAGCATTTT. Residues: CASSPTGNDQPQHF.

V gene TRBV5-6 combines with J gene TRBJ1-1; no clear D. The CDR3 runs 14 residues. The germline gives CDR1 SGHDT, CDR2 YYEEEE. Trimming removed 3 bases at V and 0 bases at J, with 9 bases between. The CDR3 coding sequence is TGTGCCAGCAGCTATCCAGGTATGAACACTGAAGCTTTCTTT. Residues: CASSYPGMNTEAFF.

The CDR3 DNA reads TGTGCCAGACAGGACAGGGAGGTTCCTGGCTACACCTTC. Its translation: CARQDREVPGYTF. This sequence joins TRBV2 and TRBJ1-2, with 8 bases that match TRBD1. CDR1 and CDR2 from the germline V gene are SNHLY and FYNNEI. V was pared by 9 bases and J by 7 bases, with 10 bases of the junction left unmatched. The CDR3 extends over 13 amino acids.

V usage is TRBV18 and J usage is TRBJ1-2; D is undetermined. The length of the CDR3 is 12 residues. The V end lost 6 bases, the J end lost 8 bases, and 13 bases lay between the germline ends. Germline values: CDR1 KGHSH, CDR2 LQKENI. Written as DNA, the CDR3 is TGTGCCAGCTCCCCATCGACTGGGGGCTACACCTTC. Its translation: CASSPSTGGYTF.

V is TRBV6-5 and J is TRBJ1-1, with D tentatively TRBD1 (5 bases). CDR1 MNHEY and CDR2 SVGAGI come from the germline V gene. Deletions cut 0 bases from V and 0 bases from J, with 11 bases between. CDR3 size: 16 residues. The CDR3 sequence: CASSYSRGRLNTEAFF. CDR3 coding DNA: TGTGCCAGCAGTTACTCTCGGGGGAGATTGAACACTGAAGCTTTCTTT.

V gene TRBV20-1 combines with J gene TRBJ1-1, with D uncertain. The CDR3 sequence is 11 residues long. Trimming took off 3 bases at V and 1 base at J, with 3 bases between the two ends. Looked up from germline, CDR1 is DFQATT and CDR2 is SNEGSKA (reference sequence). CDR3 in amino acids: CSARWNTEAFF. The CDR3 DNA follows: TGCAGTGCTAGGTGGAACACTGAAGCTTTCTTT.

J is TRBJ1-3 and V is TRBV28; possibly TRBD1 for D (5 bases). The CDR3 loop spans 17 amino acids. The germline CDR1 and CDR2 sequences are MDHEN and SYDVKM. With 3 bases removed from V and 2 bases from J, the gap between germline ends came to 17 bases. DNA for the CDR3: TGTGCCAGCAGTTTGAGGGGAGCCTTTATAGCTGGAAACACCATATATTTT. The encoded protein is CASSLRGAFIAGNTIYF.

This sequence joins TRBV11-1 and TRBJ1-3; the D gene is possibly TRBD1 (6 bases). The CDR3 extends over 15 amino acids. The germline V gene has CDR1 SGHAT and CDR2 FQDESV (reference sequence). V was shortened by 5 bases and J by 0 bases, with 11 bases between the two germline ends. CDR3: CASSAGQNSGNTIYF. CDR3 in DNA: TGTGCCAGCAGCGCAGGACAGAACTCTGGAAACACCATATATTTT.

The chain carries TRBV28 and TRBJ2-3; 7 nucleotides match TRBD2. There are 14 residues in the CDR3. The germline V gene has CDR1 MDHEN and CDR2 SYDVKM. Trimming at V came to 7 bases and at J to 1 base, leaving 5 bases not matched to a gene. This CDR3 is CASTGGGGTDTQYF. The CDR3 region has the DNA TGTGCCAGCACGGGGGGAGGGGGCACAGATACGCAGTATTTT.